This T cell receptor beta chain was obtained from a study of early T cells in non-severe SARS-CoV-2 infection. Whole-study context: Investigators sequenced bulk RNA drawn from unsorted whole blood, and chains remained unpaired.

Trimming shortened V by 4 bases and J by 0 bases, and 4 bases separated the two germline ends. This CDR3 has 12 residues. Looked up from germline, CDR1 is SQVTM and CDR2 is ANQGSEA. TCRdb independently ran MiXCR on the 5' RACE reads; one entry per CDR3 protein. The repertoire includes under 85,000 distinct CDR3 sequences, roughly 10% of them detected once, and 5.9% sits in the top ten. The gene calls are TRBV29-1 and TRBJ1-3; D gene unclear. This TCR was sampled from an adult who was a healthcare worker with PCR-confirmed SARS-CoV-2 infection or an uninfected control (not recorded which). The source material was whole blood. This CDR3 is CSVVTSGNTIYF. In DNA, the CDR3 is TGCAGCGTTGTAACCTCTGGAAACACCATATATTTT.